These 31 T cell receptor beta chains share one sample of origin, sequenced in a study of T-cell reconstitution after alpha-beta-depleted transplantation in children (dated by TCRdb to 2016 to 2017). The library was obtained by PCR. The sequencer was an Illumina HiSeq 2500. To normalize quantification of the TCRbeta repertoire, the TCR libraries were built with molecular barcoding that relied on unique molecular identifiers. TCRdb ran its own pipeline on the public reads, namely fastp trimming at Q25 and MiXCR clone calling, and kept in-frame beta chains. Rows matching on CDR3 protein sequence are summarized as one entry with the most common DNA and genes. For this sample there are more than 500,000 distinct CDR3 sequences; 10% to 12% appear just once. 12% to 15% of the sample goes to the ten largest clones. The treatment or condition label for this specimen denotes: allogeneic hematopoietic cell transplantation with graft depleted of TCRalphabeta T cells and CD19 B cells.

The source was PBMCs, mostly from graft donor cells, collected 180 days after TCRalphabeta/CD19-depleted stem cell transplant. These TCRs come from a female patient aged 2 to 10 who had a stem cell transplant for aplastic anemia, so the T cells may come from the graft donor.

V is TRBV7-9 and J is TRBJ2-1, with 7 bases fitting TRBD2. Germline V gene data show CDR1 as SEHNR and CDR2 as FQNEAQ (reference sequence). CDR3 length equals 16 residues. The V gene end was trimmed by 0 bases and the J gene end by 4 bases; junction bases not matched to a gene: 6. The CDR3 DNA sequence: TGTGCCAGCAGCTTAGCGGCACTAGCGCATTACAATGAGCAGTTCTTC. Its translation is CASSLAALAHYNEQFF. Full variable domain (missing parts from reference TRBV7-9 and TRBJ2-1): DTGVSQNPRHKITKRGQNVTFRCDPISEHNRLYWYRQTLGQGPEFLTYFQNEAQLEKSRLLSDRFSAERPKGSFSTLEIQRTEQGDSAMYLCASSLAALAHYNEQFFGPGTRLTVL.

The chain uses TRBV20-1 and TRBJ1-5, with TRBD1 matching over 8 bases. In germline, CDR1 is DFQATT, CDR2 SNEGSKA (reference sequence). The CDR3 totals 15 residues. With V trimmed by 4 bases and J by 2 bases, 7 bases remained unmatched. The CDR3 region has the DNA TGCAGTGCTAAACTCAGGGGGCCCGGCAATCAGCCCCAGCATTTT. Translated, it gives CSAKLRGPGNQPQHF.

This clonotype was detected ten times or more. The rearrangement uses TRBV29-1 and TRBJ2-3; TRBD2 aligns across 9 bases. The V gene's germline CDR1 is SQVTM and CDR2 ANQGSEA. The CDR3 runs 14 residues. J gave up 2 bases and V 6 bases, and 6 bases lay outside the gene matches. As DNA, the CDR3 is TGCAGCGTCGGAACTAGCGGGTTCACAGATACGCAGTATTTT. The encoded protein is CSVGTSGFTDTQYF.

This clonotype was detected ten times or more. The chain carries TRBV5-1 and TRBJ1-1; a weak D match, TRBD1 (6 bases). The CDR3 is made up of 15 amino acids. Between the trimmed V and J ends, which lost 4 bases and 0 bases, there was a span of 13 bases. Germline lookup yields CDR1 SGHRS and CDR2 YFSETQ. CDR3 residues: CASSTAGGLNTEAFF. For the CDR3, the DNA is TGCGCCAGCAGCACCGCGGGGGGCCTGAACACTGAAGCTTTCTTT.

In nucleotides, the CDR3 is TGCGCCAGCAGCTTGGTGGGCATTTTCCAAGAGACCCAGTACTTC. Encoded protein: CASSLVGIFQETQYF. The rearrangement uses TRBV5-1 and TRBJ2-5; D not certain. This CDR3 has 15 residues. V lost 0 bases, J lost 1 base, and 10 bases lay in between. CDR1 and CDR2 from the germline V gene are SGHRS and YFSETQ.

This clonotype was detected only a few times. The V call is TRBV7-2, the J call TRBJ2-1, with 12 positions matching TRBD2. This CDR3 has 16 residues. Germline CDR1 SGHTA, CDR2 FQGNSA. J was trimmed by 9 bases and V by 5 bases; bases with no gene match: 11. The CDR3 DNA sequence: TGTGCCAGCAGCCATCGGACTAGCGGGGATGAGGTTGAGCAGTTCTTC. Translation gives CASSHRTSGDEVEQFF.

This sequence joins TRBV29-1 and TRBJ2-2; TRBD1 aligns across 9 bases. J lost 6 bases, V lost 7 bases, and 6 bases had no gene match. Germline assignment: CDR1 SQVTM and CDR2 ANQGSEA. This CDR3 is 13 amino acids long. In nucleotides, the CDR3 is TGCAGCGGAGGGACAGGGAGGCCCGGGGAGCTGTTTTTT. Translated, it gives CSGGTGRPGELFF.

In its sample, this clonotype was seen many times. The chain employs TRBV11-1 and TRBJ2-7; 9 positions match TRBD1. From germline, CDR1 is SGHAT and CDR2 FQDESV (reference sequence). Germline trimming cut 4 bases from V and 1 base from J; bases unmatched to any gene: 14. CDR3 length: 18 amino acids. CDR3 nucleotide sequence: TGTGCCAGCAGCTCCTCCAACCGGGACAGGGCTATTTCCTACGAGCAGTACGTC. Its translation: CASSSSNRDRAISYEQYV.

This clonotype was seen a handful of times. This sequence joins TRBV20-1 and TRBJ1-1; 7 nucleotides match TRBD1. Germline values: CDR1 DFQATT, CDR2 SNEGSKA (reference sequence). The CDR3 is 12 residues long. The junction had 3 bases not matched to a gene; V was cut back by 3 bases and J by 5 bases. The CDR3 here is CSASDRATEAFF. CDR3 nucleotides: TGCAGTGCTAGTGACAGGGCTACTGAAGCTTTCTTT.

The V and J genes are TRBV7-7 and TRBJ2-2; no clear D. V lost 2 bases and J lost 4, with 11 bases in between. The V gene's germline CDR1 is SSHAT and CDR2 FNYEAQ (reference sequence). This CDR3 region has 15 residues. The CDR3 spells CASSLNRASTGELFF. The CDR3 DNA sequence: TGTGCCAGCAGCTTAAACCGCGCGAGCACCGGGGAGCTGTTTTTT.

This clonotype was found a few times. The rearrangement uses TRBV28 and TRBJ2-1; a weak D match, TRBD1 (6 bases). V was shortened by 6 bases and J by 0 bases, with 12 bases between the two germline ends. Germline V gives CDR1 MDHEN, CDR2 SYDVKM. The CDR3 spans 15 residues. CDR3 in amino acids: CASRRDRHSYNEQFF. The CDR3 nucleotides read TGTGCCAGCAGACGAGACAGGCACTCCTACAATGAGCAGTTCTTC.

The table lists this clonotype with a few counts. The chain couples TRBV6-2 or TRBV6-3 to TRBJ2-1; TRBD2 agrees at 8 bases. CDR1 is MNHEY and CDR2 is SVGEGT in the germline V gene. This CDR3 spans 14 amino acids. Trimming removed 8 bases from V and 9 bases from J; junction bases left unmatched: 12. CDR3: CASSGIAGYIEQFF. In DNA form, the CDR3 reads TGTGCCAGCTCAGGGATAGCGGGATATATTGAGCAGTTCTTC.

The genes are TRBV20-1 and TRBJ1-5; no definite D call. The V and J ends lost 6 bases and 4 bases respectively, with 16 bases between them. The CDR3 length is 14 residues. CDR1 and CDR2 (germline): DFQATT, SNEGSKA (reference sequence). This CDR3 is CSADPRQRNQPQHF. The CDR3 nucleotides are TGCAGTGCCGACCCCAGGCAGAGAAATCAGCCCCAGCATTTT.

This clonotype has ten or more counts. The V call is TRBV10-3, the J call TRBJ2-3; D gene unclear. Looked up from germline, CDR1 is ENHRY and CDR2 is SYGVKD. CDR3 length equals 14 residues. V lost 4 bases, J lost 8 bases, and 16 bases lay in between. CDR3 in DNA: TGTGCCATCAGTGGGGAAGGCCGTCATGGTACGCAGTATTTT. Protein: CAISGEGRHGTQYF.

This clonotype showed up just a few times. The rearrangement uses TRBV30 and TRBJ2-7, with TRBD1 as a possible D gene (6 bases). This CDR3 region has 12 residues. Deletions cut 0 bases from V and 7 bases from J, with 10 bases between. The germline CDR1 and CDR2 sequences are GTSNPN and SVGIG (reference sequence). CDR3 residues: CAWSVRGTEQYF. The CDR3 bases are TGTGCCTGGAGTGTACGAGGGACAGAGCAGTACTTC.

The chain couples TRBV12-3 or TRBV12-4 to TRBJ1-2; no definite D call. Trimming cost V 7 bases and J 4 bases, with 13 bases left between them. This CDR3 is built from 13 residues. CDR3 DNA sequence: TGTGCCAGCACCTCTAATTTAGCCTATGGCTACACCTTC. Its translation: CASTSNLAYGYTF.

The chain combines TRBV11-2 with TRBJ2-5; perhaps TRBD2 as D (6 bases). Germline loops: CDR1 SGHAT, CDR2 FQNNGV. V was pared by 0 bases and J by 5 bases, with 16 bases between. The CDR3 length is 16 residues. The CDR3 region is CASSLDLELAWETQYF. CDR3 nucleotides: TGTGCCAGCAGCTTAGATCTGGAACTAGCTTGGGAGACCCAGTACTTC.

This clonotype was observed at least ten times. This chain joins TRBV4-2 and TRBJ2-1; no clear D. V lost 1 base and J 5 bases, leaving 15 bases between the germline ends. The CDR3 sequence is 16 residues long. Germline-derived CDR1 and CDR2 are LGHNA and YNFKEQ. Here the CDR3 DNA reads TGTGCCAGCAGCCAAGGAGGATGGCCCTTAAACAATGAGCAGTTCTTC. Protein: CASSQGGWPLNNEQFF.

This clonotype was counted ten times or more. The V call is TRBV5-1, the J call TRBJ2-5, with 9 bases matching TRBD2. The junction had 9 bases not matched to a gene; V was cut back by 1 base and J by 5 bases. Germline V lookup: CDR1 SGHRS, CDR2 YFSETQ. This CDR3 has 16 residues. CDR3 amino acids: CASSLRLAGEVETQYF. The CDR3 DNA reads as TGCGCCAGCAGCTTGAGATTAGCGGGAGAGGTGGAGACCCAGTACTTC.

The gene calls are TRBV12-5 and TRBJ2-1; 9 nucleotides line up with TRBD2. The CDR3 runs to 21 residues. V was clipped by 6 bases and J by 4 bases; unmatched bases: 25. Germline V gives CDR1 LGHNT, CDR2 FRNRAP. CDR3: CASGPSVDSGSPDSKYNEQFF. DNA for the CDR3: TGTGCTAGTGGCCCCTCGGTTGATAGCGGGAGCCCTGACTCAAAATACAATGAGCAGTTCTTC. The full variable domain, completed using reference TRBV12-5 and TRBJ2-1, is DARVTQTPRHKVTEMGQEVTMRCQPILGHNTVFWYRQTMMQGLELLAYFRNRAPLDDSGMPKDRFSAEMPDATLATLKIQPSEPRDSAVYFCASGPSVDSGSPDSKYNEQFFGPGTRLTVL.

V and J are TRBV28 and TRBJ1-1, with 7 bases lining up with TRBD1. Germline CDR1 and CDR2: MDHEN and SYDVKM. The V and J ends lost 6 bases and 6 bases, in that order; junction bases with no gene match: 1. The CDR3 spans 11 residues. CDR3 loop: CASRDRAEAFF. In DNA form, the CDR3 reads TGTGCCAGCAGAGACAGGGCTGAAGCTTTCTTT.

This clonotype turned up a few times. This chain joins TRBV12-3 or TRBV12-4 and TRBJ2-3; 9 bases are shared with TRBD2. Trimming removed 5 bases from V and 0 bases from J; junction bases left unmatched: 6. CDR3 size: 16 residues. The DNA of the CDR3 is TGTGCCAGCAGTCTGAGACTAGCGGCTAGCACAGATACGCAGTATTTT. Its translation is CASSLRLAASTDTQYF.

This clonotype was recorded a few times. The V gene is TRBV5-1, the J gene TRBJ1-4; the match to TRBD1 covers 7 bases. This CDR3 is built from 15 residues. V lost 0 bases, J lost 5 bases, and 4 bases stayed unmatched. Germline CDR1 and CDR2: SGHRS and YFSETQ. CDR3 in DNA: TGCGCCAGCAGCTTGGAGACAGGGACGAATGAAAAACTGTTTTTT. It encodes CASSLETGTNEKLFF. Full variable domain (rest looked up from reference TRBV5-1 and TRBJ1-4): KAGVTQTPRYLIKTRGQQVTLSCSPISGHRSVSWYQQTPGQGLQFLFEYFSETQRNKGNFPGRFSGRQFSNSRSEMNVSTLELGDSALYLCASSLETGTNEKLFFGSGTQLSVL.

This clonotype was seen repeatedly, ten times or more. Here the CDR3 DNA reads TGTGCCAGCAGGACGGACCGCACAGATACGCAGTATTTT. Translated: CASRTDRTDTQYF. The chain joins TRBV2 to TRBJ2-3; D gene unclear. Trimming removed 6 bases at V and 1 base at J, with 8 bases between. Germline lookup yields CDR1 SNHLY and CDR2 FYNNEI. The CDR3 consists of 13 residues.

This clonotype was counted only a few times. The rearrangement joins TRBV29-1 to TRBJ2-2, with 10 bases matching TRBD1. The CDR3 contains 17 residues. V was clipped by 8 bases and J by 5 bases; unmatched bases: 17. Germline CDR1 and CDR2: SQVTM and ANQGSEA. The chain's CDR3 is CSTPPGQGDVGTGELFF. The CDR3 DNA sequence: TGCAGCACCCCCCCAGGACAGGGGGATGTCGGAACCGGGGAGCTGTTTTTT.

The CDR3 DNA follows: TGTGCCAGCAGGCAGACAGGGGCCCGATCTGGGGCCAACGTCCTGACTTTC. Translation gives CASRQTGARSGANVLTF. This sequence joins TRBV12-3 or TRBV12-4 and TRBJ2-6; TRBD1 agrees at 8 bases. The ends lost 6 bases at V and 1 base at J; junction bases unmatched: 8. The CDR3 consists of 17 residues.

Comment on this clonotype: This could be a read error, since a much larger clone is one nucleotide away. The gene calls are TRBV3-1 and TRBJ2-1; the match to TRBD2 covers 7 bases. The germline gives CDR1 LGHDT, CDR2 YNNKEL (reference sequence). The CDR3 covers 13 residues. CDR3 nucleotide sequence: TGTGCCAGCAGCCGACAGCGGGGCAATGAGCTGTTCTTC. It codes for CASSRQRGNELFF.

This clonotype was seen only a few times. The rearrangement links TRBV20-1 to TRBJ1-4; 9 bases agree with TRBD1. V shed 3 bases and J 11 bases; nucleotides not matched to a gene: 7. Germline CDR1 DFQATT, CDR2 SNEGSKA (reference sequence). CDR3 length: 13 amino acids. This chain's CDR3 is CSASGQGPPKLFF. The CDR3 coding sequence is TGCAGTGCTAGCGGACAGGGGCCCCCCAAACTGTTTTTT.

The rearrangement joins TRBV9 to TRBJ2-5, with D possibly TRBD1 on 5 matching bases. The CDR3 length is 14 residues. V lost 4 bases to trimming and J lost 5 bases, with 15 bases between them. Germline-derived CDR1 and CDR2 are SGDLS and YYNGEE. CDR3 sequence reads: CASSSQRGAETQYF. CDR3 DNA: TGTGCCAGCAGCTCCCAAAGGGGCGCGGAGACCCAGTACTTC.

This CDR3 is CASSQETAIGNTIYF. CDR3 bases: TGCGCCAGCAGCCAAGAGACAGCGATTGGAAACACCATATATTTT. The chain carries TRBV4-3 and TRBJ1-3; a weak D match, TRBD1 (5 bases). Trimming left V 0 bases short and J 3 bases short, with 9 bases between. From germline, CDR1 is LGHNA and CDR2 YSLEER. The CDR3 contains 15 residues.

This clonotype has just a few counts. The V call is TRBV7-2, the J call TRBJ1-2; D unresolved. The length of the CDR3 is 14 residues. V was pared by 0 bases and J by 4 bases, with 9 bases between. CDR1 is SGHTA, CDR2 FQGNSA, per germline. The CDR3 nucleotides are TGTGCCAGCAGCTTAGCAGGGTCAAGCTATGGCTACACCTTC. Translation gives CASSLAGSSYGYTF. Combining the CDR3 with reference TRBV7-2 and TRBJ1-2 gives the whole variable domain GAGVSQSPSNKVTEKGKDVELRCDPISGHTALYWYRQSLGQGLEFLIYFQGNSAPDKSGLPSDRFSAERTGGSVSTLTIQRTQQEDSAVYLCASSLAGSSYGYTFGSGTRLTVV.